This T cell receptor beta chain was recorded in a study of radiation and T cells in renal cell carcinoma. Assay used: immunoSEQ multiplex PCR; TCRdb lists only in-frame clones, some missing. The sample has more than 65,000 clones, approximately 86% seen once. Time point reported: blood 2 weeks post-SBRT. Noted treatment: 15 Gy SBRT to primary tumor, nephrectomy 4 weeks later. Radiation-treated patients gave blood at baseline, week 2 and week 4. Germline V CDR1 and CDR2: KGHSH, LQKENI. The CDR3 runs 13 residues. V was pared by 2 bases and J by 4 bases, with 6 bases between. V is TRBV18 and J is TRBJ1-5; D gene uncertain. The TCR originated in a woman between 50 and 59 years old with renal cell carcinoma. This sample comprised blood, obtained from a patient whose treatment included radiotherapy and nephrectomy. CDR3 in DNA: TGTGCCAGCTCACCAACTAAGAATCAGCCCCAGCATTTT. Protein product: CASSPTKNQPQHF.